The clone carrying this TCR beta chain came up a few times. Its antigen is as yet unknown. This entry comes from a study of OX40 agonist ivuxolimab in advanced cancers. Study-wide background: It was permissible to have had prior anti-PD-1, anti-PD-L1 or anti-CTLA-4 therapy, and approximately 40% had some.

The CDR3 length is 16 residues. V lost 2 bases, J lost 3 bases, and 10 bases stayed unmatched. Looked up from germline, CDR1 is KGHSH and CDR2 is LQKENI. Study-wide results and limits: Average numbers of expanded clones were greater in CD8+ T cells than in CD4+. At doses 0.1 to 3.0 mg/kg, CD4+ and CD8+ clones expanded. Antigen specificity remained undetermined for the expanded peripheral T cells.

Some clones are missing from TCRdb's copy, which holds only in-frame ones; the method was immunoSEQ multiplex PCR. The table has 45,000 to 60,000 clones, 80% to 90% seen once. The V call is TRBV18, the J call TRBJ2-7; 7 positions agree with TRBD1. Sequenced material: CD4+ or CD8+ T cells sorted from blood, taken in a trial of the OX40 agonist ivuxolimab. This TCR came from an adult with an advanced solid tumor such as melanoma, head and neck, liver or kidney cancer. Here the CDR3 DNA reads TGTGCCAGCTCACCAAACTCAGACAGGGTAAACTACGAGCAGTACTTC. Encoded protein: CASSPNSDRVNYEQYF.